This T cell receptor (beta chain) derives from a study of T cell repertoires in cytomegalovirus infection. Whole-study context: Public TCR beta signature analysis indicated the presence of both CMV infection and matching HLA type. Study conclusions and caveats: Based on cumulative public TCR beta family frequency, carriers of CMV plus the relevant HLA were identified. Dominant in the ex vivo response were TCR beta clonotypes restricted by HLA-C and specific for CMV.

TCRdb processed the reads anew with MiXCR; each CDR3 protein has one entry. Altogether a few hundred thousand distinct CDR3 sequences are present, roughly 9.5% being singletons, with the ten largest covering about 3.9%. Germline V gene lookup returns CDR1 SGHTA and CDR2 FQGNSA. The trim removed 5 bases at V and 7 bases at J, leaving 13 bases unmatched. This CDR3 comprises 15 residues. This clonotype came up many times. Antigen: not known. This chain connects TRBV7-2 to TRBJ2-7; 8 bases are shared with TRBD1. The material sequenced was PBMCs. The clonotype was recovered from a human donor in good health (CMV status not recorded). Some clones in this sample may be carry-over from other donors' samples. The chain's CDR3 is CASSPADRGFGEQYF. CDR3 bases: TGTGCCAGCAGCCCCGCCGACAGGGGTTTTGGAGAGCAGTACTTC. Full variable domain (missing parts from reference TRBV7-2 and TRBJ2-7): GAGVSQSPSNKVTEKGKDVELRCDPISGHTALYWYRQSLGQGLEFLIYFQGNSAPDKSGLPSDRFSAERTGGSVSTLTIQRTQQEDSAVYLCASSPADRGFGEQYFGPGTRLTVT.